The 22 T cell receptor beta chains below were found in one sample sequenced in a study of T cell changes during pregnancy in multiple sclerosis. The data were produced by immunoSEQ multiplex PCR, yet TCRdb's version contains in-frame clones alone and is incomplete. The repertoire holds tens of thousands of clones, with about 90% as singletons. Source: CD4+ T cells from peripheral blood mononuclear cells, taken in the third trimester of pregnancy. The receptors here all came from a female donor with multiple sclerosis, enrolled in a pregnancy study.

CDR3 DNA: TGTGCCAGCAGTTTTGGGAGGGCGAATGAAAAACTGTTTTTT. This sequence encodes CASSFGRANEKLFF. The J gene is TRBJ1-4, the V gene TRBV27, with D uncertain. The CDR3 extends over 14 amino acids. Deletions cut 3 bases from V and 5 bases from J, with 10 bases between. From germline, CDR1 is MNHEY and CDR2 SMNVEV (reference sequence).

Only one count was recorded for this clone. The CDR3, as DNA: TGCGCCAGCACCTCGGGGAGCGGGAGCTCGAATGAGCAGTTCTTC. Its translation is CASTSGSGSSNEQFF. The rearrangement links TRBV5-1 to TRBJ2-1; 8 bases fit TRBD2. The ends lost 6 bases at V and 7 bases at J; junction bases unmatched: 12. CDR3 length: 15 residues. Germline V gene data show CDR1 as SGHRS and CDR2 as YFSETQ.

The chain is built from TRBV5-1 and TRBJ1-6, with D tentatively TRBD1 (5 bases). Germline V CDR1 and CDR2: SGHRS, YFSETQ. The germline V and J ends were trimmed by 0 bases and 7 bases, with 8 bases remaining between them. The CDR3 runs to 14 residues. In DNA, the CDR3 is TGCGCCAGCAGCTTGGTGGCAGGGAATTCACCCCTCCACTTT. Protein sequence: CASSLVAGNSPLHF.

Only one count was recorded for this clone. V usage is TRBV12-2 and J usage is TRBJ2-1; TRBD2 is the table's D call and was not checked against the DNA. TRBV12-2 has pseudogene status. The CDR3 consists of 19 residues. The CDR3 DNA follows: TGTGCAAGTCGCTTAGAGGGCCTAGGTCGTCGGGGCTCCTACAATGAGCAGTTCTTC. It translates to CASRLEGLGRRGSYNEQFF.

V and J are TRBV19 and TRBJ2-2, with D hard to call. Trimming stripped 5 bases from V and 4 bases from J, with 11 bases between. Germline loops: CDR1 LNHDA, CDR2 SQIVND (reference sequence). The CDR3 is made up of 14 amino acids. The CDR3 DNA reads TGTGCCAGTAGTGGAGTAGCCCCCACCGGGGAGCTGTTTTTT. This encodes CASSGVAPTGELFF.

A single count supports this clone. The chain couples TRBV7-9 to TRBJ1-4; 11 nucleotides align to TRBD1. V was pared by 7 bases and J by 1 base, with 5 bases of the junction left unmatched. The CDR3 has 16 amino acids. CDR1 and CDR2 (germline): SEHNR, FQNEAQ (reference sequence). The CDR3 DNA reads TGTGCCAGCACCCTGGACAGGGGGCAAACTAATGAAAAACTGTTTTTT. Amino acid sequence: CASTLDRGQTNEKLFF.

This clone was detected only a few times. The genes are TRBV9 and TRBJ2-3; 14 nucleotides agree with TRBD2. There are 16 residues in the CDR3. Germline V gene lookup returns CDR1 SGDLS and CDR2 YYNGEE. The V gene end was trimmed by 3 bases and the J gene end by 5 bases; junction bases not matched to a gene: 5. This chain's CDR3 is CASSARLAGGVDTQYF. CDR3 bases: TGTGCCAGCAGCGCCCGACTAGCGGGAGGGGTAGATACGCAGTATTTT.

V gene TRBV4-3 combines with J gene TRBJ2-1; a weak D match, TRBD1 (5 bases). V was clipped by 1 base and J by 10 bases, with 20 bases between them. The CDR3 consists of 16 residues. Germline loops: CDR1 LGHNA, CDR2 YSLEER. The CDR3 region is CASSQGTFAVIKEQFF. The CDR3 DNA is TGCGCCAGCAGCCAAGGGACATTCGCAGTCATAAAGGAGCAGTTCTTC.

The chain has TRBV19 and TRBJ1-5; D perhaps matches TRBD1 (6 bases). The CDR3 sequence is 16 residues long. V was clipped by 4 bases and J by 2 bases, with 15 bases between them. The V gene's germline CDR1 is LNHDA and CDR2 SQIVND (reference sequence). The CDR3 sequence: CASSTQDSLGNQPQHF. CDR3 sequence (DNA): TGTGCCAGTAGTACCCAGGACAGCTTGGGCAATCAGCCCCAGCATTTT.

V is TRBV11-3 and J is TRBJ2-6; tentative D call: TRBD2 (6 bases). The CDR3 consists of 16 residues. V was pared by 1 base and J by 1 base, with 8 bases between. Germline-derived CDR1 and CDR2 are SGHNT and YENEEA. The CDR3 is CASSLVRGSGANVLTF. For the CDR3, the DNA is TGTGCCAGCAGCTTAGTTCGGGGGTCTGGGGCCAACGTCCTGACTTTC.

The CDR3 loop reads CASSLIRGNPGELFF. The CDR3 DNA sequence: TGTGCCAGCAGCTTGATCCGGGGGAATCCCGGGGAGCTGTTTTTT. This chain joins TRBV7-2 and TRBJ2-2; perhaps TRBD2 as D (6 bases). CDR1 and CDR2 (germline): SGHTA, FQGNSA. Deletions cut 3 bases from V and 6 bases from J, with 14 bases between. The CDR3 runs 15 residues.

The gene calls are TRBV9 and TRBJ2-1, with 10 bases lining up with TRBD2. The germline V gene has CDR1 SGDLS and CDR2 YYNGEE. The trim removed 1 base at V and 9 bases at J, leaving 10 bases unmatched. The CDR3 has 16 residues. The CDR3 nucleotides are TGTGCCAGCAGCGTATATGGTCTAGCGGGAGAAGGTGAGCAGTTCTTC. This codes for CASSVYGLAGEGEQFF.

The chain joins TRBV7-8 to TRBJ2-7, with TRBD1 matching 7 bases. This CDR3 region has 13 residues. Germline-derived CDR1 and CDR2 are SGHVS and FQNEAQ. J gave up 9 bases and V 5 bases, and 10 bases lay outside the gene matches. The CDR3 DNA sequence: TGTGCCAGCAGCCCCCGACAGGGAAGGGGGCAGTACTTC. This translates into CASSPRQGRGQYF.

V gene TRBV12-5 combines with J gene TRBJ2-3; TRBD2 matches 14 bases. The CDR3 spans 22 residues. Germline V gene data show CDR1 as LGHNT and CDR2 as FRNRAP. The trim removed 9 bases at V and 0 bases at J, leaving 23 bases unmatched. The CDR3 here is CARTVQGRVLTSGRVSTDTQYF. The DNA for the CDR3 is TGTGCTAGGACCGTACAGGGGAGGGTTTTGACTAGCGGGAGGGTTAGCACAGATACGCAGTATTTT.

This clone was counted once. CDR3 residues: CASSVAAGGTYGYTF. The CDR3 region has the DNA TGTGCCAGCAGCGTAGCGGCAGGGGGCACCTATGGCTACACCTTC. J is TRBJ1-2 and V is TRBV9, with TRBD1 matching over 8 bases. This CDR3 comprises 15 residues. The V and J ends lost 0 bases and 4 bases, in that order; junction bases with no gene match: 5. Looked up from germline, CDR1 is SGDLS and CDR2 is YYNGEE.

The rearrangement links TRBV11-1 to TRBJ2-6; D is perhaps TRBD1 (5 bases). The CDR3 is 13 amino acids. In germline, CDR1 is SGHAT, CDR2 FQDESV (reference sequence). V was shortened by 6 bases and J by 4 bases, with 7 bases between the two germline ends. The CDR3 sequence: CASRGRGANVLTF. The CDR3 DNA is TGTGCCAGCAGGGGGCGCGGGGCCAACGTCCTGACTTTC. Combining the CDR3 with reference TRBV11-1 and TRBJ2-6 gives the whole variable domain EAEVAQSPRYKITEKSQAVAFWCDPISGHATLYWYRQILGQGPELLVQFQDESVVDDSQLPKDRFSAERLKGVDSTLKIQPAELGDSAMYLCASRGRGANVLTFGAGSRLTVL.

A few counts support this clone. This chain connects TRBV12-2 to TRBJ1-4; the D call in the table, TRBD1, was not verified against the DNA. TRBV12-2 is marked as a pseudogene. The CDR3 consists of 14 residues. The DNA for the CDR3 is TGTGCAAGTCGCTTCAACCCCAGGGATGAAAAACTGTTTTTT. It yields the protein CASRFNPRDEKLFF.

The chain recombines TRBV9 with TRBJ2-7; the match to TRBD2 covers 8 bases. This CDR3 contains 15 residues. J lost 9 bases, V lost 0 bases, and 11 bases had no gene match. Germline values: CDR1 SGDLS, CDR2 YYNGEE. For the CDR3, the DNA is TGTGCCAGCAGCGTAGGGTCTAGCGGGTCTTCAAGGCAGTACTTC. Amino acids: CASSVGSSGSSRQYF.

The rearrangement joins TRBV28 to TRBJ1-1; TRBD1 is a possible D gene (6 bases). This CDR3 comprises 17 residues. CDR1 is MDHEN and CDR2 is SYDVKM in the germline V gene. Deletions cut 6 bases from V and 4 bases from J, with 24 bases between. The DNA of the CDR3 is TGTGCCAGCAGCTCACAGAGGGGGGGGATCTCGGCCACTGAAGCTTTCTTT. Translated, it gives CASSSQRGGISATEAFF. The whole variable domain, remainder taken from reference TRBV28 and TRBJ1-1, is DVKVTQSSRYLVKRTGEKVFLECVQDMDHENMFWYRQDPGLGLRLIYFSYDVKMKEKGDIPEGYSVSREKKERFSLILESASTNQTSMYLCASSSQRGGISATEAFFGQGTRLTVV.

The rearrangement uses TRBV13 and TRBJ1-2, with 8 bases fitting TRBD1. J lost 7 bases, V lost 1 base, and 23 bases had no gene match. The CDR3 extends over 20 amino acids. Germline CDR1 PRHDT, CDR2 FYEKMQ (reference sequence). This chain's CDR3 is CASSLVVEGTGQGTSGGYTF. Written as DNA, the CDR3 is TGTGCCAGCAGCTTAGTAGTCGAGGGGACAGGACAGGGAACCTCCGGTGGCTACACCTTC. The full variable domain, rest sourced from reference TRBV13 and TRBJ1-2, is AAGVIQSPRHLIKEKRETATLKCYPIPRHDTVYWYQQGPGQDPQFLISFYEKMQSDKGSIPDRFSAQQFSDYHSELNMSSLELGDSALYFCASSLVVEGTGQGTSGGYTFGSGTRLTVV.

The V gene is TRBV7-8, the J gene TRBJ2-1; TRBD2 matches at 8 bases. J was trimmed by 6 bases and V by 3 bases; bases with no gene match: 4. Per germline, CDR1 SGHVS and CDR2 FQNEAQ. The CDR3 is made up of 14 amino acids. The CDR3 bases are TGTGCCAGCAGCTTTGGACTAGCCGTCAATGAGCAGTTCTTC. This gives the protein CASSFGLAVNEQFF.

The V and J genes are TRBV2 and TRBJ2-3; a possible D gene is TRBD2 (5 bases). CDR1 and CDR2 (germline): SNHLY, FYNNEI. The V end was cut by 7 bases, the J end by 11 bases, with 16 bases between. This CDR3 contains 12 residues. Here the CDR3 reads CASTRPRGWQYF. The CDR3 bases are TGTGCCAGCACCCGCCCCCGGGGATGGCAGTATTTT.